Below are 19 T cell receptor beta chains sequenced from a single sample in a study of cytomegalovirus exposure and HLA in healthy donors. It was with 60 Vbeta and 13 Jbeta primers that the PCR ran. The method was immunoSEQ multiplex PCR; TCRdb's version includes in-frame clones alone and lacks a portion of them. The sample lists 150,000 to 200,000 clones; 75% to 80% were seen once. Sequenced: PBMCs. These receptors came from a woman in her twenties or thirties in good health and CMV-seropositive.

This clone has just one count. The chain recombines TRBV13 with TRBJ2-3; 9 bases align to TRBD2. Germline-derived CDR1 and CDR2 are PRHDT and FYEKMQ (reference sequence). The ends lost 3 bases at V and 4 bases at J; junction bases unmatched: 5. The CDR3 loop spans 15 amino acids. CDR3 amino acids: CASSFSGSGADTQYF. In nucleotides, the CDR3 is TGTGCCAGCAGCTTTAGCGGGAGTGGGGCAGATACGCAGTATTTT.

This chain uses TRBV10-2 with TRBJ2-6; no reliable D call. The CDR3 loop spans 18 amino acids. Germline CDR1 reads WSHSY; CDR2 reads SAAADI. The V end lost 2 bases, the J end lost 0 bases, and 14 bases lay between the germline ends. CDR3 region: CASSEIAGFLSGANVLTF. CDR3 sequence (DNA): TGCGCCAGCAGTGAGATTGCCGGTTTCCTCTCTGGGGCCAACGTCCTGACTTTC.

V gene TRBV27 combines with J gene TRBJ2-7; D not resolved. The CDR3 extends over 14 amino acids. V was clipped by 7 bases and J by 0 bases, with 13 bases between them. Germline CDR1 reads MNHEY; CDR2 reads SMNVEV (reference sequence). The CDR3 DNA follows: TGTGCCAGCATGGGCTGGGCCAACTCCTACGAGCAGTACTTC. It yields the protein CASMGWANSYEQYF.

As for this clone: At one end, the junction sequence differs from germline, possibly due to a read error. V gene TRBV30 combines with J gene TRBJ2-7; 10 nucleotides line up with TRBD1. Germline assignment: CDR1 GTSNPN and CDR2 SVGIG (reference sequence). CDR3 size: 16 residues. The CDR3 loop is CAGSVSGTGASYEQYF. Here the CDR3 DNA reads TGTGCCGGGAGTGTAAGTGGGACAGGGGCTAGCTACGAGCAGTACTTC.

The V gene is TRBV7-8, the J gene TRBJ2-2; TRBD1 is a possible D gene (6 bases). From germline, CDR1 is SGHVS and CDR2 FQNEAQ. The V gene lost 6 bases and the J gene lost 3 bases, with 14 bases spanning the gap. This CDR3 has 15 amino acids. CDR3 DNA sequence: TGTGCCAGCAGGGCCAACAGGGCCGACACCGGGGAGCTGTTTTTT. Amino acid sequence: CASRANRADTGELFF.

In regard to this clone: An end of the junction differs from the germline gene, which may be a read error. In the same sample, other DNA sequences code for this CDR3. The V and J genes are TRBV5-4 and TRBJ2-7, with D unresolved. The CDR3 sequence is 14 residues long. Per germline, CDR1 SGHNT and CDR2 YYREEE (reference sequence). In DNA form, the CDR3 reads TGCGCCAGCAGCCAAGCGTATGGGTCCTACGAGCAGTACTTC. It translates to CASSQAYGSYEQYF. The variable domain in full, completed from reference TRBV5-4 and TRBJ2-7, reads ETGVTQSPTHLIKTRGQQVTLRCSSQSGHNTVSWYQQALGQGPQFIFQYYREEENGRGNFPPRFSGLQFPNYSSELNVNALELDDSALYLCASSQAYGSYEQYFGPGTRLTVT.

The chain recombines TRBV28 with TRBJ1-2; no reliable D call. Germline CDR1 and CDR2: MDHEN and SYDVKM. This CDR3 is built from 15 residues. Trimming cost V 3 bases and J 4 bases, with 15 bases left between them. CDR3 sequence: CASSFGNGFSYGYTF. In DNA, the CDR3 is TGTGCCAGCAGTTTTGGTAACGGGTTCTCCTATGGCTACACCTTC.

The rearrangement joins TRBV5-4 to TRBJ2-4; tentative D call: TRBD1 (5 bases). V lost 4 bases, J lost 5 bases, and 19 bases lay in between. This CDR3 has 16 amino acids. The germline V gene has CDR1 SGHNT and CDR2 YYREEE (reference sequence). The CDR3 sequence: CASSPSAVTAQNIQYF. CDR3 coding DNA: TGTGCCAGCAGCCCCTCGGCCGTGACAGCACAAAACATTCAGTACTTC.

This clone was observed a few times. The V gene is TRBV11-2, the J gene TRBJ2-7; 11 nucleotides align to TRBD2. Germline assignment: CDR1 SGHAT and CDR2 FQNNGV. V shed 5 bases and J 1 base; nucleotides not matched to a gene: 4. The CDR3 covers 15 residues. The CDR3 DNA follows: TGTGCCAGCAGCCGGGGGACTAGCGGATCCTACGAGCAGTACTTC. It yields the protein CASSRGTSGSYEQYF.

The J gene is TRBJ1-4, the V gene TRBV6-5; 8 positions match TRBD1. CDR3 length: 15 amino acids. Germline CDR1 reads MNHEY; CDR2 reads SVGAGI. V shed 5 bases and J 8 bases; nucleotides not matched to a gene: 10. CDR3 loop: CASSVGQGFREKLFF. The CDR3 DNA follows: TGTGCCAGCAGTGTTGGACAGGGATTTCGAGAAAAACTGTTTTTT.

The chain combines TRBV28 with TRBJ2-3, with D possibly matching TRBD2 (6 bases). CDR1 and CDR2 from the germline V gene are MDHEN and SYDVKM. CDR3 length equals 14 residues. V dropped 5 bases and J dropped 0 bases, with 9 bases sitting between them. For the CDR3, the DNA is TGTGCCAGCAGTGCCGGAGGGAGCACAGATACGCAGTATTTT. Translation gives CASSAGGSTDTQYF.

The rearrangement uses TRBV5-6 and TRBJ1-5; D ambiguous. CDR1 SGHDT and CDR2 YYEEEE come from the germline V gene. The CDR3 extends over 15 amino acids. V shed 0 bases and J shed 7 bases, with 14 bases lying between them. CDR3 sequence reads: CASSLGPGNEQPQHF. CDR3 in DNA: TGTGCCAGCAGCTTGGGACCGGGGAATGAGCAGCCCCAGCATTTT.

The genes are TRBV19 and TRBJ2-4, with TRBD2 identical over 9 bases. Per germline, CDR1 LNHDA and CDR2 SQIVND (reference sequence). This CDR3 is built from 14 residues. V lost 7 bases, J lost 8 bases, and 9 bases stayed unmatched. CDR3 residues: CASTRGSGRDIQYF. CDR3 in DNA: TGTGCCAGTACCCGGGGTAGCGGGAGAGACATTCAGTACTTC.

This clone was seen a few times. The chain has TRBV5-8 and TRBJ1-5, with D hard to call. This CDR3 is 12 amino acids long. Germline CDR1 is SGHTS and CDR2 is YDEGEE. V gave up 5 bases and J gave up 3 bases, with 6 bases separating them. CDR3 protein: CASSKHNQPQHF. The CDR3 bases are TGTGCCAGCAGTAAGCACAATCAGCCCCAGCATTTT. The full variable domain, completed using reference TRBV5-8 and TRBJ1-5, is EAGVTQSPTHLIKTRGQQATLRCSPISGHTSVYWYQQALGLGLQFLLWYDEGEERNRGNFPPRFSGRQFPNYSSELNVNALELEDSALYLCASSKHNQPQHFGDGTRLSIL.

The chain is built from TRBV30 and TRBJ1-6; D possibly corresponds to TRBD1 (5 bases). V lost 0 bases to trimming and J lost 9 bases, with 12 bases between them. The CDR3 is 14 residues long. CDR1 and CDR2 from the germline V gene are GTSNPN and SVGIG (reference sequence). The CDR3 sequence: CAWSVNVGGSPLHF. The CDR3 DNA follows: TGTGCCTGGAGTGTAAACGTCGGGGGTTCACCCCTCCACTTT.

This clone was observed a single time. This chain connects TRBV12-5 to TRBJ2-7, with D perhaps matching TRBD1 (5 bases). Germline CDR1 and CDR2: LGHNT and FRNRAP. This CDR3 is 15 amino acids long. Trimming cost V 5 bases and J 2 bases, with 16 bases left between them. Written as DNA, the CDR3 is TGTGCTAGTGGTCCGACCTGGGGCACCGCCTACGAGCAGTACTTC. This gives the protein CASGPTWGTAYEQYF.

This clone turned up a few times. This chain uses TRBV19 with TRBJ2-2, with D perhaps TRBD1 (6 bases). The germline V and J ends were trimmed by 7 bases and 6 bases, with 18 bases remaining between them. Germline CDR1 is LNHDA and CDR2 is SQIVND (reference sequence). CDR3 length: 15 residues. CDR3 coding DNA: TGTGCCAGTAATCACAGGGACGGCGGGTCCGGGGAGCTGTTTTTT. Translated, it gives CASNHRDGGSGELFF.

This clone was counted once. The chain combines TRBV5-6 with TRBJ2-7, with D tentatively TRBD1 (5 bases). Trimming pared 4 bases from V and 6 bases from J, leaving 20 bases between. Germline V lookup: CDR1 SGHDT, CDR2 YYEEEE. This CDR3 comprises 15 residues. This CDR3 is CASSNLQGTGSEQYF. The CDR3 DNA reads as TGTGCCAGCAGCAACCTCCAGGGTACGGGTAGCGAGCAGTACTTC.

This chain joins TRBV27 and TRBJ2-5; 8 bases map to TRBD2. The J call is in doubt because the DNA end fits TRBJ2-7 better. In germline, CDR1 is MNHEY, CDR2 SMNVEV (reference sequence). The CDR3 contains 15 residues. The CDR3 loop reads CASSNSGDGAYEQYF. In DNA, the CDR3 is TGTGCCAGCAGTAATAGCGGGGATGGTGCCTACGAGCAGTACTTC.